This T cell receptor (beta chain) was documented in a study of response to subunit inactivated influenza vaccine. The study, taken as a whole, reports: The study's authors posited that every seasonal influenza vaccination enlists few new T cells.

This clonotype was counted between two and nine times. What it binds is not known. TCRdb re-derived calls from the RT-PCR reads in MiXCR, one entry per CDR3 protein. Here the sample spans just under 550,000 distinct CDR3 sequences, roughly 25% being singletons. The same sample was also used in a study of T cells expressing NK-cell markers. That work contributes: TCR beta libraries carry UMIs added by 5'RACE template switching.

This specimen was CD4+ T cells sorted from PBMCs, taken approximately 12 days after vaccination. This sequence originates from a man aged 45-60 years who received an inactivated influenza vaccine.

CDR3 amino acids: CASSLRPPHDPGLAFNEQFF. The CDR3 coding sequence is TGCGCCAGCAGCTTGCGCCCCCCGCATGATCCGGGACTAGCATTTAATGAGCAGTTCTTC. The J gene is TRBJ2-1, the V gene TRBV5-1; 9 nucleotides agree with TRBD2. CDR1 and CDR2 (germline): SGHRS, YFSETQ. J was trimmed by 7 bases and V by 1 base; bases with no gene match: 21. The CDR3 has 20 amino acids.